What follows is one T cell receptor (beta chain) and its context. This clonotype has a handful of counts. The target of this receptor is not known. Base qualities were left out, and no much larger clone turns up one base away. The data derive from a study of CD8 T cells in ankylosing spondylitis (dated by TCRdb to 2017 to 2019). A note on the overall study: The study profiled T cell receptor beta repertoires in healthy donors and ankylosing spondylitis patients to find disease-linked TCR variants. The full study cohort comprised some 27 ankylosing spondylitis patients and some 110 healthy donors. Peripheral blood was sampled, and synovial fluid was additionally collected from ankylosing spondylitis patients.

What the authors observed across the whole study: A TCR beta motif of fewer than 10 highly homologous amino acid variants appeared characteristic of blood from ankylosing spondylitis patients. The disease-linked clones had a CD8+ phenotype and were found at relatively low frequencies in peripheral blood. The disease-linked clones were reported to be significantly enriched in matched synovial fluid samples from ankylosing spondylitis patients. Some motif variants were previously reported in synovial fluid and blood of reactive arthritis patients, suggesting common disease-initiation mechanisms.

TCRdb records Illumina HiSeq 2500 as the sequencer. TCR beta libraries were prepared by quantitative 5'-RACE with molecular barcodes. The source study handled its data this way. A new computational method based on a probabilistic model of VDJ rearrangement was used to identify disease-linked TCR variants. TCRdb reworked the public reads: Q25 trimming with fastp, MiXCR clone assembly, productive beta chains retained. Rows with a matching CDR3 protein are joined into one entry that keeps the most common DNA and genes. TCRdb's processing, not the authors' own work, is the source of the V and J calls. The sample profile shows about 420,000 distinct CDR3 sequences; approximately 20% of them were found once. Of the sample, around 17% falls within the top ten clones. The junction carries 18 bases between V and J, which are trimmed by 8 bases and 4 bases respectively. The CDR3 numbers 15 residues from cysteine through phenylalanine. Only CDR3 DNA remains: 45 bases, in frame from the first base. As encoded in the germline V gene, CDR1 is MDHEN while CDR2 is SYDVKM.

The receptor comes from a male donor with ankylosing spondylitis. The chain links TRBV28 with TRBJ2-1; the D gene cannot be named for sure. Material for sequencing was blood, either unsorted or a sorted T cell fraction (not recorded which). CDR3 protein: CASSRRGRPYNEQFF. Here is the DNA: TGTGCCAGCTCCCGCCGAGGCAGGCCTTACAATGAGCAGTTCTTC.